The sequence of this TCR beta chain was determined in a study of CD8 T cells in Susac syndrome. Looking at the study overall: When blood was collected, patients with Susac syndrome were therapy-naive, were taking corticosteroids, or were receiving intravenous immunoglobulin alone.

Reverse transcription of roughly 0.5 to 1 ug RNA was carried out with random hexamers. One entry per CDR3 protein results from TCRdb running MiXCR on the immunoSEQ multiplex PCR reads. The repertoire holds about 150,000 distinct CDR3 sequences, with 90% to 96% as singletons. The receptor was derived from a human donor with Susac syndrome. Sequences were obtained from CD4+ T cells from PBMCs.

The CDR3 sequence is CASSPLAGDARETQYF. In DNA form, the CDR3 reads TGTGCCAGCTCACCCCTAGCGGGAGATGCTAGAGAGACCCAGTACTTC. This chain links TRBV18 with TRBJ2-5; 10 positions match TRBD2. The CDR3 spans 16 residues. Trimming took 3 bases from V and 4 from J; bases not matched to a gene: 8. CDR1 and CDR2 from the germline V gene are KGHSH and LQKENI.